These T cell receptor beta chains were read from a single sample in a study of shared clonotypes between healthy human individuals. TCRdb keeps only in-frame clones here, not all; method: immunoSEQ multiplex PCR. The sample lists nearly 1,000,000 clones, approximately 76% occurring once. The sample comprised memory CD4+ T cells sorted from blood. The source of these receptors is a man aged 18 to 30 in good health. The CDR3 runs from the conserved cysteine through the conserved F or W. Fields, in order: D gene, clone size, V gene, J gene, CDR3 DNA, CDR3 protein. The D gene is left open where the match is weak. Not all rows give a size; the values are once, few, many and, for expanded clones, a class.

>TRBD1|NA|TRBV2|TRBJ1-6
TGTGCCAGCATGCCTCAGGGGGCTTCCTCACCCCTCCACTTT
CASMPQGASSPLHF
>NA|once|TRBV6-5|TRBJ2-5
TGTGCCAGCAAAGCGAGCGGAAAAGAGACCCAGTACTTC
CASKASGKETQYF
>NA|many|TRBV11-2|TRBJ2-3
TGTGCCAGCAGCTTATCTCACAGGCCCGAAGATACGCAGTATTTT
CASSLSHRPEDTQYF
>NA|NA|TRBV7-2|TRBJ2-1
TGTGCCAGCGGGGGGGCGTTTTACAATGAGCAGTTCTTC
CASGGAFYNEQFF
>NA|NA|TRBV5-6|TRBJ2-2
TGTGCCAGCAGCTTGCAGGGGACCTCCCCTTCCGGGGAGCTGTTTTTT
CASSLQGTSPSGELFF
>TRBD2|NA|TRBV7-3|TRBJ2-1
TGTGCCAGCAGCTTAAGACTAGCGGGGGGCAACAATGAGCAGTTCTTC
CASSLRLAGGNNEQFF
>TRBD2|NA|TRBV6-4|TRBJ2-1
TGTGCCAGCAGTCCCGGACTAGCGGGAAATGATGAGCAGTTCTTC
CASSPGLAGNDEQFF
>TRBD2|once|TRBV28|TRBJ2-7
TGTGCCAGCAGACCTGAGCGGGGAGATTCCTACGAGCAGTACTTC
CASRPERGDSYEQYF
>TRBD1|few|TRBV11-2|TRBJ1-4
TGTGCCAGCAGCTTCGATGGGACAGGAGGAAAACTGTTTTTT
CASSFDGTGGKLFF
>NA|NA|TRBV9|TRBJ2-2
TGTGCCAGCAGCCCCCCCCCGGGCACGAACACCGGGGAGCTGTTTTTT
CASSPPPGTNTGELFF
>NA|few|TRBV21-1|TRBJ1-5
TGTGCCAGCTACCGGGCCAGGGGAACTCAGCCCCAGCATTTT
CASYRARGTQPQHF
>TRBD1|NA|TRBV2|TRBJ1-6
TGTGCCAGCATCAGGACAGGATCCCCCTATTCACCCCTCCACTTT
CASIRTGSPYSPLHF
>TRBD1|few|TRBV6-1|TRBJ2-3
TGTGCCAGCACCCGAGGACAGGGGGGCACAGATACGCAGTATTTT
CASTRGQGGTDTQYF
>NA|NA|TRBV18|TRBJ2-2
TGTGCCAGCTCACCAATGGAGAACACCGGGGAGCTGTTTTTT
CASSPMENTGELFF
>NA|NA|TRBV5-4|TRBJ1-1
TGTGCCAGCAGCTTGGTTGTGGGACAGAACACTGAAGCTTTCTTT
CASSLVVGQNTEAFF
>NA|NA|TRBV30|TRBJ1-6
TGTGCCTGGAGGCCGGGAGGGTATAATTCACCCCTCCACTTT
CAWRPGGYNSPLHF
>TRBD2|NA|TRBV30|TRBJ2-7
TGTGCCTGGAGCGGCGGGGGGGGCTACGAGCAGTACTTC
CAWSGGGGYEQYF
>NA|NA|TRBV7-8|TRBJ1-6
TGTGCCAGCAGCTTTCGAAGGGATAATTCACCCCTCCACTTT
CASSFRRDNSPLHF
>NA|NA|TRBV28|TRBJ1-2
TGTGCCAGCAGTTTATTGCAGACTAACTATGGCTACACCTTC
CASSLLQTNYGYTF
>TRBD1|few|TRBV5-4|TRBJ1-1
TGTGCCAGCAGCTTGGACAGGGGGGACACTGAAGCTTTCTTT
CASSLDRGDTEAFF
>TRBD1|NA|TRBV6-1|TRBJ1-2
TGTGCCAGCAGTGAAGCTTTGGGGACAGGGGCTATCTACACCTTC
CASSEALGTGAIYTF
>NA|NA|TRBV18|TRBJ1-2
TGTGCCAGCTCAGCAATCCTCTCCTATGGCTACACCTTC
CASSAILSYGYTF
>NA|NA|TRBV28|TRBJ2-2
TGTGCCAGCAGCGGGGGCGCCACCGGGGAGCTGTTTTTT
CASSGGATGELFF
>TRBD1|NA|TRBV5-1|TRBJ1-1
TGCGCCAGCAGCGGACAGGGGAAAGAAGCTTTCTTT
CASSGQGKEAFF
>NA|few|TRBV4-1|TRBJ2-1
TGCGCCAGCAGCCAAGAGGAGCTTGGGAGCGGGGAGCAGTTCTTC
CASSQEELGSGEQFF
>NA|NA|TRBV27|TRBJ1-1
TGTGCCAGCAGTTCCGGTTGGGGGGCAAACACTGAAGCTTTCTTT
CASSSGWGANTEAFF
>NA|NA|TRBV10-2|TRBJ2-5
TGCGCCAGCAGTGAACCCCCGGGGGCTCGAAAGACCCAGTACTTC
CASSEPPGARKTQYF
>NA|NA|TRBV7-2|TRBJ2-1
TGTGCCAGCAGCTTAGGAGCGGAGCCGCCGAATGAGCAGTTCTTC
CASSLGAEPPNEQFF
>TRBD1|NA|TRBV28|TRBJ1-5
TGTGCCAGCAGCCCCTCCGGGACAGGTAATCAGCCCCAGCATTTT
CASSPSGTGNQPQHF
>TRBD1|few|TRBV5-6|TRBJ2-5
TGTGCCAGCAGCTTCTTTTTAGGGGGCACAGAGACCCAGTACTTC
CASSFFLGGTETQYF
>NA|once|TRBV29-1|TRBJ1-2
TGCAGCGTTGAAGATCAACTGCGCGGGTTCTATGGCTACACCTTC
CSVEDQLRGFYGYTF
>TRBD1|NA|TRBV28|TRBJ1-2
TGTGCCAGCAGTACCGGACAGGGCAACTATGGCTACACCTTC
CASSTGQGNYGYTF
>TRBD1|NA|TRBV30|TRBJ1-4
TGTGCCTGGAGTGTAGCAGGGACAGGGTTTGAAAAACTGTTTTTT
CAWSVAGTGFEKLFF
>NA|NA|TRBV2|TRBJ2-1
TGTGCCAGCAGCGGAGATTACAATGAGCAGTTCTTC
CASSGDYNEQFF
>NA|NA|TRBV4-1|TRBJ1-2
TGCGCCAGCAGCCTGAGTTATTTTGGTCGGTCGGGAGGCTACACCTTC
CASSLSYFGRSGGYTF
>TRBD1|NA|TRBV5-1|TRBJ1-4
TGCGCCAGCAGCAAAGAACAGGGGTCTAATGAAAAACTGTTTTTT
CASSKEQGSNEKLFF
>NA|NA|TRBV5-1|TRBJ2-7
TGCGCCAGCAGCTCCCTCGGGACCTCCTACGAGCAGTACTTC
CASSSLGTSYEQYF
>NA|NA|TRBV30|TRBJ1-4
TGTGCCTCCGCTCGGGGGGGAGCTCCAGCAACTAATGAAAAACTGTTTTTT
CASARGGAPATNEKLFF
>TRBD2|NA|TRBV5-4|TRBJ2-1
TGTGCCAGCTCCCTGGGACTAGGCTACAATGAGCAGTTCTTC
CASSLGLGYNEQFF
>NA|NA|TRBV29-1|TRBJ1-1
TGCAGCGTTGGGGGATCACAGATGAACACTGAAGCTTTCTTT
CSVGGSQMNTEAFF
>NA|few|TRBV6-1|TRBJ2-5
TGTGCCAGCAGTGAAGTATTGGCAGGGGAAGAGACCCAGTACTTC
CASSEVLAGEETQYF
>TRBD2|NA|TRBV11-3|TRBJ2-3
TGTGCCAGCAGCACTAGCGGCACAGATACGCAGTATTTT
CASSTSGTDTQYF
>NA|NA|TRBV5-4|TRBJ2-2
TGTGCCAGCAGCTTGGCTGGGAACACCGGGGAGCTGTTTTTT
CASSLAGNTGELFF
>NA|NA|TRBV4-3|TRBJ2-6
TGCGCCAGCAGCCAAGGACAGGAACGGTCTGGGGCCAACGTCCTGACTTTC
CASSQGQERSGANVLTF
>NA|NA|TRBV4-3|TRBJ1-3
TGCGCCAGCAGCCAAGAGGGATCGACCCCAGGAAACACCATATATTTT
CASSQEGSTPGNTIYF
>NA|NA|TRBV19|TRBJ1-1
TGTGCCAGTATGACCCTGCAGAACACTGAAGCTTTCTTT
CASMTLQNTEAFF
>TRBD2|NA|TRBV4-3|TRBJ2-7
TGCGCCAGCAGCCAAGTCCTAGCGGGAGGGTCCTACGAGCAGTACTTC
CASSQVLAGGSYEQYF
>TRBD1|NA|TRBV7-3|TRBJ2-5
TGTGCCAGCAGCAAAAGAGGGGGCCGGGAGACCCAGTACTTC
CASSKRGGRETQYF
>NA|NA|TRBV11-3|TRBJ2-3
TGTGCCAGCAGCCAGGGTGGGAGTTTAACTGATACGCAGTATTTT
CASSQGGSLTDTQYF
>NA|few|TRBV28|TRBJ1-5
TGTGCCAGCAGCACTACAGTACTCAATCAGCCCCAGCATTTT
CASSTTVLNQPQHF
>NA|once|TRBV7-2|TRBJ2-2
TGTGCCAGCAGCAACAGTGGACGTTGGTCGGGGGAGCTGTTTTTT
CASSNSGRWSGELFF
>NA|NA|TRBV7-9|TRBJ1-5
TGTGCCAGCAGCTTGGGCACTCAGCCCCAGCATTTT
CASSLGTQPQHF
>NA|once|TRBV6-1|TRBJ2-7
TGTGCCGCCTTGACAGGGAGGGACGAGCAGTACTTC
CAALTGRDEQYF
>NA|NA|TRBV29-1|TRBJ1-5
TGCAGCGTTGAAGTTTCAGGGGCCCTAAATCAGCCCCAGCATTTT
CSVEVSGALNQPQHF
>NA|once|TRBV6-1|TRBJ2-1
TGTGCCAGCAGTGAAGTGTTGAGGGGATGGATCTTC
CASSEVLRGWIF
>NA|NA|TRBV30|TRBJ1-6
TGTGCCTGGAGTGGAACTGGGAGCTCCTATAATTCACCCCTCCACTTT
CAWSGTGSSYNSPLHF
>NA|NA|TRBV4-1|TRBJ1-5
TGCGCCAGCAGCCAAGATAGGACAGATAGCAATCAGCCCCAGCATTTT
CASSQDRTDSNQPQHF
>NA|NA|TRBV5-1|TRBJ2-3
TGCGCCAGCAGCCAGGACAGAGCTGCACAGAATACGCAGTATTTT
CASSQDRAAQNTQYF
>TRBD2|few|TRBV23-1|TRBJ2-2
TGCGCCAGCAGTCATGAGCTAGCGGGAGACACCGGGGAGCTGTTTTTT
CASSHELAGDTGELFF
>NA|NA|TRBV2|TRBJ2-2
TGTGCCAGCAGTGTTTCTCCCCCGGGATTAACCGGGGAGCTGTTTTTT
CASSVSPPGLTGELFF